This T cell receptor beta chain was recorded in a study of T cell repertoires in cytomegalovirus infection. Overall study: Peptides in the study included HLA-C-restricted and HLA-B-restricted CMV epitopes. Findings and caveats of the study: What dominated the ex vivo response were HLA-C-restricted CMV-specific TCR beta clonotypes.

Using its own MiXCR run on the reads, TCRdb lists one record per CDR3 protein. Here the sample spans fewer than 1,000,000 distinct CDR3 sequences, 25% to 40% being singletons. There are 16 residues in the CDR3. Germline values: CDR1 MGHRA, CDR2 YSYEKL. The table lists this clonotype with a few counts. Antigen: not known. Germline is not matched at one junction end, which may reflect a read error. The clonotype comes from a human donor in good health (CMV status not recorded). Some clones in this sample may be carry-over from other donors' samples. Source: cultured CD8+ T cells from PBMCs, taken from culture after CMV antigen stimulation. This chain joins TRBV4-1 and TRBJ2-1; the match to TRBD2 covers 11 bases. The CDR3 nucleotides read TGTGCCAGCAGCCAAGATATCCTAGCGGGGGGAAATGAGCAGTTCTTC. Its translation is CASSQDILAGGNEQFF.